This T cell receptor (beta chain) was captured by sequencing in a study of human T cells and chemical hapten exposure. Whole-study findings and limits: Expanded TCRs made up significantly more big CDR3 similarity clusters than controls did. With regard to DPC sensitization, TCRs above 1 in 1000 frequency did not change.

Germline V CDR1 and CDR2: SQVTM, ANQGSEA. This CDR3 spans 11 amino acids. V lost 4 bases to trimming and J lost 15 bases, with 16 bases between them. TCRdb analysed the RACE reads with MiXCR anew, one entry per CDR3 protein. The repertoire holds 150,000 to 200,000 distinct CDR3 sequences, with approximately 15% as singletons. The time point here: patch test 1, 2 weeks after DPC sensitization. Treatment of the sample: therapeutic diphenylcyclopropenone sensitization with weekly scalp DPC. Ten or more counts support this clonotype. Its antigen is still unknown. The chain employs TRBV29-1 and TRBJ2-1; no reliable D call. This clonotype was sampled from a woman aged 30 to 39 with alopecia areata. Some clones in this sample may be carry-over from other donors' samples. The sample in question was whole blood, obtained in connection with sensitization to the hapten diphenylcyclopropenone (DPC). In DNA, the CDR3 is TGCAGCGTTGGGGCAGTCTTAGGTCGGTTCTTC. It codes for CSVGAVLGRFF.